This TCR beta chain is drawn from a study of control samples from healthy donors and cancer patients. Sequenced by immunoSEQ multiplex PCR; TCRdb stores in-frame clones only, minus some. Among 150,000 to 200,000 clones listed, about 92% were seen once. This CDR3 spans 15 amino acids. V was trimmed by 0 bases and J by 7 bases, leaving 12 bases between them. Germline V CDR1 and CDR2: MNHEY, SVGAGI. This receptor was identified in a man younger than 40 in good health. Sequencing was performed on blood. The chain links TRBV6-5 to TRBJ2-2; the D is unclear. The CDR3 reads CASSYSSVGGGELFF. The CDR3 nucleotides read TGTGCCAGCAGTTACTCGTCCGTAGGCGGCGGGGAGCTGTTTTTT.